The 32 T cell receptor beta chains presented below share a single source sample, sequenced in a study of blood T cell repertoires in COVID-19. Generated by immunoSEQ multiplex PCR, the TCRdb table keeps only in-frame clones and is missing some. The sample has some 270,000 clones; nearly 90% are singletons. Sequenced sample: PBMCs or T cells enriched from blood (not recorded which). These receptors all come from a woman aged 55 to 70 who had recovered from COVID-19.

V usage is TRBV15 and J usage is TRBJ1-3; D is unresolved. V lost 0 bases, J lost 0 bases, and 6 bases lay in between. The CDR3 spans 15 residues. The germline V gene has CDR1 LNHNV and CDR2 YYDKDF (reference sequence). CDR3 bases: TGTGCCACCAGCAGAGATCGAGGCTCTGGAAACACCATATATTTT. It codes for CATSRDRGSGNTIYF.

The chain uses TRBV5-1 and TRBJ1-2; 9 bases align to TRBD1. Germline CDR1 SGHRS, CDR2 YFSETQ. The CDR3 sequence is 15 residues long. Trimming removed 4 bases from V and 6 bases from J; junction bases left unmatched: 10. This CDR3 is CASSTGTGRTHGYTF. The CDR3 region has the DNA TGCGCCAGCAGCACCGGGACAGGGCGGACCCATGGCTACACCTTC.

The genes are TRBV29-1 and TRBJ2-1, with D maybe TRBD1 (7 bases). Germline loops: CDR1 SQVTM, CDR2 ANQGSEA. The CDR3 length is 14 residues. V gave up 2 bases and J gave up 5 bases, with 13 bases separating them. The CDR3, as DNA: TGCAGCGTTGAACCCCAGGGGGGAGACAATGAGCAGTTCTTC. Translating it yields CSVEPQGGDNEQFF.

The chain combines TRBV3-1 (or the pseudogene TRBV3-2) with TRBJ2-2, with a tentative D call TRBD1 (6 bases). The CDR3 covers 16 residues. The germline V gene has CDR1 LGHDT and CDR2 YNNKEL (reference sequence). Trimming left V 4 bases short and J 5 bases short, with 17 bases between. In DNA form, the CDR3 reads TGTGCCAGCAGCCGGGGGCTATCACAGGAAACCGGGGAGCTGTTTTTT. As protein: CASSRGLSQETGELFF.

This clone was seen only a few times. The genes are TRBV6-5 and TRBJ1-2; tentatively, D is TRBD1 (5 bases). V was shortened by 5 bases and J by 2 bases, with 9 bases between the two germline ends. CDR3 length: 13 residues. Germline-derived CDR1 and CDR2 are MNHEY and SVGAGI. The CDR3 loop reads CASSPSGNYGYTF. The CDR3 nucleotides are TGTGCCAGCAGTCCCTCAGGGAACTATGGCTACACCTTC.

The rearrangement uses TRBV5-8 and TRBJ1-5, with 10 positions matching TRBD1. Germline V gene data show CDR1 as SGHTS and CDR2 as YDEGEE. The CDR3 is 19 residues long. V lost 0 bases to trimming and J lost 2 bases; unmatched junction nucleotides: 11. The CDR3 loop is CASSLVGTGERMGNQPQHF. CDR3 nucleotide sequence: TGTGCCAGCAGCTTGGTGGGGACAGGGGAGAGGATGGGCAATCAGCCCCAGCATTTT.

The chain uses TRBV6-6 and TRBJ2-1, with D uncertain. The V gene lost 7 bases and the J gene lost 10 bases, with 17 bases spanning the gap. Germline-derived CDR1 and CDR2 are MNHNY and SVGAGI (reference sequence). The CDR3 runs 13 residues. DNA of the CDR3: TGTGCCAGCACCGAGGTTACACTTGGGGAGCAGTTCTTC. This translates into CASTEVTLGEQFF.

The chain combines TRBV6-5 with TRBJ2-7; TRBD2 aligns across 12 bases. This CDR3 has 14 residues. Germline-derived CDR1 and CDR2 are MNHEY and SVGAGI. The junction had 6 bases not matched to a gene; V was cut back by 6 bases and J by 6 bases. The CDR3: CASRSLAGGSEQYF. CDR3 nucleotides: TGTGCCAGCAGATCACTAGCGGGGGGTTCCGAGCAGTACTTC.

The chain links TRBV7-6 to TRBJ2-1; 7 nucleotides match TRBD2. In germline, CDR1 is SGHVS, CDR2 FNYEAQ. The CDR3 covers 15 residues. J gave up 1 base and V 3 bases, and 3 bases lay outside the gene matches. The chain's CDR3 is CASSFFSGSYNEQFF. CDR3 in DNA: TGTGCCAGCAGCTTCTTTAGCGGGTCCTACAATGAGCAGTTCTTC.

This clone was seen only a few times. The CDR3 region is CASSRQGPSTDTQYF. The CDR3, as DNA: TGTGCCAGCAGTAGACAGGGCCCGAGCACAGATACGCAGTATTTT. The V gene is TRBV9, the J gene TRBJ2-3; TRBD1 agrees at 7 bases. Germline CDR1 reads SGDLS; CDR2 reads YYNGEE. The CDR3 is 15 amino acids. The ends lost 5 bases at V and 0 bases at J; junction bases unmatched: 6.

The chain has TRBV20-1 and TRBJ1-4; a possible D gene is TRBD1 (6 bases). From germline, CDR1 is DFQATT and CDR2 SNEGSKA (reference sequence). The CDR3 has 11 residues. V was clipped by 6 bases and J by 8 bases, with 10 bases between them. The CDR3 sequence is CSAGGREKLFF. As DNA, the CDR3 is TGCAGTGCAGGGGGTAGGGAAAAACTGTTTTTT.

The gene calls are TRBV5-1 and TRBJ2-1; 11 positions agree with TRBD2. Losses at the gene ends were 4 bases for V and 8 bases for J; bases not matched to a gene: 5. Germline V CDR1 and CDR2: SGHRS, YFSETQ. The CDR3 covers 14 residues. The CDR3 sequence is CASSISGRADEQFF. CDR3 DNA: TGCGCCAGCAGCATTAGCGGGAGGGCCGATGAGCAGTTCTTC.

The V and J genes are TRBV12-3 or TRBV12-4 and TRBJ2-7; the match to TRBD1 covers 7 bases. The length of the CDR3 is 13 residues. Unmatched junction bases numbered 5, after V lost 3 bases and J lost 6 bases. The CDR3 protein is CASSFYGDSEQYF. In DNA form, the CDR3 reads TGTGCCAGCAGTTTTTATGGGGACAGCGAGCAGTACTTC.

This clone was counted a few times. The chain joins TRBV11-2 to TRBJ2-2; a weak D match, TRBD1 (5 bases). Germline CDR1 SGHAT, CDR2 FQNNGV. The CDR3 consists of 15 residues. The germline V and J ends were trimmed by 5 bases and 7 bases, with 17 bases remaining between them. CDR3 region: CASSRIMGRVGELFF. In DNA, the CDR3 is TGTGCCAGCAGCCGCATTATGGGGCGAGTCGGGGAGCTGTTTTTT.

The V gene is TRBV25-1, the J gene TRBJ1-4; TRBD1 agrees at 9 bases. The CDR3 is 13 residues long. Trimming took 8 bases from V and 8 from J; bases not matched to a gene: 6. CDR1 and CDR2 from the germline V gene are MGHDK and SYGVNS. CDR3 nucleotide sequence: TGTGCCAGCCGGGACAGGGTGTTAGAAAAACTGTTTTTT. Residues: CASRDRVLEKLFF.

DNA of the CDR3: TGTGCCACCAGCAGAGATTTAAGGAGGGCAGGCCATGGCTACACCTTC. Translating gives CATSRDLRRAGHGYTF. The gene calls are TRBV15 and TRBJ1-2, with unresolved D. This CDR3 is 16 amino acids long. The germline CDR1 and CDR2 sequences are LNHNV and YYDKDF (reference sequence). V was cut by 0 bases and J by 6 bases, with 17 bases left in between. The variable domain in full, completed from reference TRBV15 and TRBJ1-2, reads DAMVIQNPRYQVTQFGKPVTLSCSQTLNHNVMYWYQQKSSQAPKLLFHYYDKDFNNEADTPDNFQSRRPNTSFCFLDIRSPGLGDTAMYLCATSRDLRRAGHGYTFGSGTRLTVV.

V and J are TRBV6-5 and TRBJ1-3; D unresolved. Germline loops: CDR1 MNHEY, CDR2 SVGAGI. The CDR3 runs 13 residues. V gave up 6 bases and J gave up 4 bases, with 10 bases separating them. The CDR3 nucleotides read TGTGCCAGCAGGAGTCCGGGAGGAAACACCATATATTTT. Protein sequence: CASRSPGGNTIYF.

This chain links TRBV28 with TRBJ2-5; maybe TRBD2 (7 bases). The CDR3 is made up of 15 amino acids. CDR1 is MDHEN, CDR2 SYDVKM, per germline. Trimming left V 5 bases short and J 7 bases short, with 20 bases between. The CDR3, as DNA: TGTGCCAGCAGTACTGGGGGGGCGCCGGTTGGGACCCAGTACTTC. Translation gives CASSTGGAPVGTQYF.

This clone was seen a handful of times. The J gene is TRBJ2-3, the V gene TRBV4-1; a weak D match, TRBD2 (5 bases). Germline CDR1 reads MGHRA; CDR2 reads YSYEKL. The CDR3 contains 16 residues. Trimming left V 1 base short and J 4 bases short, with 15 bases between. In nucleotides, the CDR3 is TGCGCCAGCAGCCAAGGAGCGGACCAATGGGCAGATACGCAGTATTTT. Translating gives CASSQGADQWADTQYF.

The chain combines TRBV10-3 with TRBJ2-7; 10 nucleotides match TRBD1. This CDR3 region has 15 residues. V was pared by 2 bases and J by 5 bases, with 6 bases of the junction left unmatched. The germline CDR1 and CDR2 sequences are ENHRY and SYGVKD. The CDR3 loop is CAISEAGTGAHEQYF. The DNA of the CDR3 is TGTGCCATCAGTGAGGCGGGGACAGGGGCTCACGAGCAGTACTTC.

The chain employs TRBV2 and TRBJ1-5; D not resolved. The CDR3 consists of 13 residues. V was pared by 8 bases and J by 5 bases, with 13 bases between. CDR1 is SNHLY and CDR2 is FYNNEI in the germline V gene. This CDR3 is CASGWAYHQPQHF. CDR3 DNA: TGTGCCAGCGGGTGGGCTTACCATCAGCCCCAGCATTTT.

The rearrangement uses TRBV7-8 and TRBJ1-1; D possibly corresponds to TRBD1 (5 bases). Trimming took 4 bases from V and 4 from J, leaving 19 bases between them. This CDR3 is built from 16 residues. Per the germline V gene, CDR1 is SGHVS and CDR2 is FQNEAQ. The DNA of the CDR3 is TGTGCCAGCAGCTCCCGAGTGGGAGGGACGTCCACTGAAGCTTTCTTT. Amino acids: CASSSRVGGTSTEAFF.

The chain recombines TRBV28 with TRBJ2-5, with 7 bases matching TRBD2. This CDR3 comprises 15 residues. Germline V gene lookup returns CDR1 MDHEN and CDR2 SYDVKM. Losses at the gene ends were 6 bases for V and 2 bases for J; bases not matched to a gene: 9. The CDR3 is CASRRRGRTQETQYF. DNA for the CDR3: TGTGCCAGCAGACGGCGGGGGAGAACACAAGAGACCCAGTACTTC.

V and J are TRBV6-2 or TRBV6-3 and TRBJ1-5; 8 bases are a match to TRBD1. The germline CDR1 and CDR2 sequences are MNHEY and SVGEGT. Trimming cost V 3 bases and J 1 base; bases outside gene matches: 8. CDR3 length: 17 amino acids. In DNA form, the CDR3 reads TGTGCCAGCAGTTATCAGGGGGCGAGGGGAAGCAATCAGCCCCAGCATTTT. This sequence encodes CASSYQGARGSNQPQHF.

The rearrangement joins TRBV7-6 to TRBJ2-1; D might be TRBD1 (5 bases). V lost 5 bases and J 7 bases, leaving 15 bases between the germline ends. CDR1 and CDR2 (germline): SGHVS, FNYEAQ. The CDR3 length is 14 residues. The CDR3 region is CASSGALGFNEQFF. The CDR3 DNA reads TGTGCCAGCAGCGGGGCCCTGGGGTTTAATGAGCAGTTCTTC. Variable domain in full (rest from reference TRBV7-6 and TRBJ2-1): GAGVSQSPRYKVTKRGQDVALRCDPISGHVSLYWYRQALGQGPEFLTYFNYEAQQDKSGLPNDRFSAERPEGSISTLTIQRTEQRDSAMYRCASSGALGFNEQFFGPGTRLTVL.

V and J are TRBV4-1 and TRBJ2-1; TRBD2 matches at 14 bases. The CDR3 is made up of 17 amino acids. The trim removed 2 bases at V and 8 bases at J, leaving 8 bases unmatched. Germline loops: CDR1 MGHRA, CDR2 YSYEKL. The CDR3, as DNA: TGCGCCAGCAGCCAACGACTAGCGGGAGGGCTTGGCGATGAGCAGTTCTTC. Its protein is CASSQRLAGGLGDEQFF.

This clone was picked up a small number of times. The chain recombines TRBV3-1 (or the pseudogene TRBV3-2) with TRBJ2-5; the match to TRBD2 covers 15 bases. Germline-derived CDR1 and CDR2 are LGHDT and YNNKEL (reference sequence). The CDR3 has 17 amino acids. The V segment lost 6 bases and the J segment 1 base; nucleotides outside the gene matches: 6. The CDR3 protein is CASSPGTSGRSQETQYF. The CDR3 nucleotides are TGTGCCAGCAGTCCTGGGACTAGCGGGAGGTCCCAAGAGACCCAGTACTTC.

The CDR3 sequence: CASSFRQGKAGYTF. The CDR3 region has the DNA TGTGCCAGCAGCTTTCGACAGGGAAAGGCTGGCTACACCTTC. The chain links TRBV5-4 to TRBJ1-2; 7 bases agree with TRBD1. Germline V gene data show CDR1 as SGHNT and CDR2 as YYREEE (reference sequence). This CDR3 comprises 14 residues. V lost 2 bases to trimming and J lost 7 bases; unmatched junction nucleotides: 8.

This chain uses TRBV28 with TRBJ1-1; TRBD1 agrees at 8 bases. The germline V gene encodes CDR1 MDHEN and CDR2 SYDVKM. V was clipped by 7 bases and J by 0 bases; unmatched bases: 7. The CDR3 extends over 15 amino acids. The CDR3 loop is CASKQGGTVNTEAFF. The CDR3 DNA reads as TGTGCCAGCAAACAGGGGGGGACGGTGAACACTGAAGCTTTCTTT.

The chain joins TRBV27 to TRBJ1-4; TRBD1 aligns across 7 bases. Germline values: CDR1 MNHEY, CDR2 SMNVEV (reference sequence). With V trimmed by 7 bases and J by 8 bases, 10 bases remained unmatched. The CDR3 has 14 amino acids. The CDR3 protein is CASTKTGSREKLFF. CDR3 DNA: TGTGCCAGCACTAAGACAGGGTCACGGGAAAAACTGTTTTTT.

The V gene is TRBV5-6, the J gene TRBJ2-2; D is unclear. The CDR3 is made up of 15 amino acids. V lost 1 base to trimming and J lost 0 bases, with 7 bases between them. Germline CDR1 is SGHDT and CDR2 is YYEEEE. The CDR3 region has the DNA TGTGCCAGCAGCTTGCCGTCCCCGAACACCGGGGAGCTGTTTTTT. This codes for CASSLPSPNTGELFF.

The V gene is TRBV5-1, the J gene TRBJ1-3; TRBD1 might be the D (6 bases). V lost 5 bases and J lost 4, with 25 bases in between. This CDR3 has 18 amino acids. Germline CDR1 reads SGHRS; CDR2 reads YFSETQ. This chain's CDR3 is CASSQQGTDLMWGNTIYF. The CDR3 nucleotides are TGCGCCAGCAGTCAGCAGGGGACGGACCTTATGTGGGGAAACACCATATATTTT. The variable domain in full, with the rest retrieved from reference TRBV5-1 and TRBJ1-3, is KAGVTQTPRYLIKTRGQQVTLSCSPISGHRSVSWYQQTPGQGLQFLFEYFSETQRNKGNFPGRFSGRQFSNSRSEMNVSTLELGDSALYLCASSQQGTDLMWGNTIYFGEGSWLTVV.